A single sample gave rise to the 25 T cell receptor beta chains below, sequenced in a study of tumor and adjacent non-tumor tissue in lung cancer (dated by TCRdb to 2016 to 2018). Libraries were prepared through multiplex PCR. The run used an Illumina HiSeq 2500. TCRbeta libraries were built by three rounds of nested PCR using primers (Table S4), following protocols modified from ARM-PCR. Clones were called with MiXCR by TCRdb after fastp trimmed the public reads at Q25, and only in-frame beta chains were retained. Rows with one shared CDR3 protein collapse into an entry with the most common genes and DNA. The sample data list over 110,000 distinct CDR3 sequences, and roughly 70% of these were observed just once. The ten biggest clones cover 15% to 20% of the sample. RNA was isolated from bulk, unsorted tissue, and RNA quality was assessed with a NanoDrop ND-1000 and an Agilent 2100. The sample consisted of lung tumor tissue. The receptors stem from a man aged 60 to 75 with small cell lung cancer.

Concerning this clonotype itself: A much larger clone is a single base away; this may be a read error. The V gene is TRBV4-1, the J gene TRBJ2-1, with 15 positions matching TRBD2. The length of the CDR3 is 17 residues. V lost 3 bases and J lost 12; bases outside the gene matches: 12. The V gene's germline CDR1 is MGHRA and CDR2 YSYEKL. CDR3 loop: CASSHDRGLAGGEGQFF. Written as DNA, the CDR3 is TGCGCCAGCAGCCACGATAGGGGACTAGCGGGAGGCGAAGGGCAGTTCTTC.

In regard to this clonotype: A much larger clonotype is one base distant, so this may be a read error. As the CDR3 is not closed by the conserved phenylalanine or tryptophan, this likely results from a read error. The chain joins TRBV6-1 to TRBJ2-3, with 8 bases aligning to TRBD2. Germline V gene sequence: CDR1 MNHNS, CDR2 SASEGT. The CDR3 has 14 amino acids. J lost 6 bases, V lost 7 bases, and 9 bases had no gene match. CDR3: CASKPGLGTDTQYL. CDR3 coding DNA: TGTGCCAGCAAGCCGGGACTAGGTACGGATACGCAGTATTTA.

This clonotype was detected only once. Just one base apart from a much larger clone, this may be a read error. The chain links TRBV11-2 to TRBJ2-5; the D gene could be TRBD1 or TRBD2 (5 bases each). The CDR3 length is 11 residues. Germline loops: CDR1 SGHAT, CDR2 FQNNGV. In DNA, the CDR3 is TGTGCCAGCAGCGTAACCGGGACCCAATGCTTC. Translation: CASSVTGTQCF.

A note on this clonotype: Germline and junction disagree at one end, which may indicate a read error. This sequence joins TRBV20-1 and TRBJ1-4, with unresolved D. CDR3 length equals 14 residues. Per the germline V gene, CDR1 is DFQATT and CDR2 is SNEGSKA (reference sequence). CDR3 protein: CSARGDIYNEKLLF. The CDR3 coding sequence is TGCAGTGCTAGAGGAGACATTTATAATGAAAAACTGCTTTTT.

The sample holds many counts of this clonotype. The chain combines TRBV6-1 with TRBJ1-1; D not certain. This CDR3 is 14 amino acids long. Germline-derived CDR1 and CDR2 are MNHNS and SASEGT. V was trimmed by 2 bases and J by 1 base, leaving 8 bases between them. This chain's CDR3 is CASSEYDGNTEAFF. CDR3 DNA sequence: TGTGCCAGCAGTGAATACGACGGGAACACTGAAGCTTTCTTT.

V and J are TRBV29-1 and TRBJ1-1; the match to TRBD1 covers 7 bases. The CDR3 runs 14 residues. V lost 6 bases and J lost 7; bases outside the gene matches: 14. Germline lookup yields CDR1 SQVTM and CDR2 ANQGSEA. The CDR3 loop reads CSVTRQGGDIEAFF. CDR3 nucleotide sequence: TGCAGCGTAACCCGACAGGGTGGGGACATTGAAGCTTTCTTT.

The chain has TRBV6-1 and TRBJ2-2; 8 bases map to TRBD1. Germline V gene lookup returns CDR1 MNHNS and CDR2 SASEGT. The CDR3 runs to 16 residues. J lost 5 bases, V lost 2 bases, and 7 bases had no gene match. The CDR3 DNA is TGTGCCAGCAGTGAATTACAGGGGGACACTACCGGGGAGCTGTTTTTT. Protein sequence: CASSELQGDTTGELFF.

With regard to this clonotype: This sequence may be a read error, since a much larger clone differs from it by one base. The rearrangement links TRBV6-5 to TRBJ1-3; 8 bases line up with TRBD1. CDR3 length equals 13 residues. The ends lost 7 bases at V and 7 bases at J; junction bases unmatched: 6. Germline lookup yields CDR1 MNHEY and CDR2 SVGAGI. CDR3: CASIEQGVNTIYF. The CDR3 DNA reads TGTGCCAGCATTGAACAGGGGGTGAACACCATATATTTT.

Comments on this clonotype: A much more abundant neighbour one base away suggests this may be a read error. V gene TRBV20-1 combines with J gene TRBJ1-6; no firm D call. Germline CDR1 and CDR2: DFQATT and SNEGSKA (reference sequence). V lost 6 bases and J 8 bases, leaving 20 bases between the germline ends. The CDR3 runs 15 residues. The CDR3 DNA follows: TGCAGTGCCTCACCTTCGACCACGGAGGATTCACCCCTCCACTTT. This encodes CSASPSTTEDSPLHF.

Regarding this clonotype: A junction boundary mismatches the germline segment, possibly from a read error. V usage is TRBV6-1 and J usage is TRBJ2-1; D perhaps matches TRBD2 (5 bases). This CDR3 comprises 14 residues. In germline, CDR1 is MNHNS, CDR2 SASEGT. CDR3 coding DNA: TGTGCCAGCAGTGAAGGGGCCGACTACAGTGAGCAGTCCTTC. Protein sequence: CASSEGADYSEQSF.

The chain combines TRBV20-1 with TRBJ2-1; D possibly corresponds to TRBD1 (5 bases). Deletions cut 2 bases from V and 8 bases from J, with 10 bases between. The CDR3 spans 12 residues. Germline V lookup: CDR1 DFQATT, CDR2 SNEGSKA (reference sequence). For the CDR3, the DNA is TGCAGTGCTAGACGGTCGACAGATGAGCAGTTCTTC. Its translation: CSARRSTDEQFF.

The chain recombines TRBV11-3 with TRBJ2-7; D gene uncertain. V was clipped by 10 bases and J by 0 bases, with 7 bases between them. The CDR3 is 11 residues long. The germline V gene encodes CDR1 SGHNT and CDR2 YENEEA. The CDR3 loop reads CANSNSYEQYF. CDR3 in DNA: TGTGCCAACAGTAACTCCTACGAGCAGTACTTC.

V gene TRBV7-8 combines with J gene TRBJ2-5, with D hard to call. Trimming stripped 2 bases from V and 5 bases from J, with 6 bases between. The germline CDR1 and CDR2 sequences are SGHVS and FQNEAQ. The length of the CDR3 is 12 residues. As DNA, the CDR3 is TGTGCCAGCAGCTTATCTGGGGAGACCCAGTACTTC. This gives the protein CASSLSGETQYF. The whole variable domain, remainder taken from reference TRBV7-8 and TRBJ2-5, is GAGVSQSPRYKVAKRGQDVALRCDPISGHVSLFWYQQALGQGPEFLTYFQNEAQLDKSGLPSDRFFAERPEGSVSTLKIQRTQQEDSAVYLCASSLSGETQYFGPGTRLLVL.

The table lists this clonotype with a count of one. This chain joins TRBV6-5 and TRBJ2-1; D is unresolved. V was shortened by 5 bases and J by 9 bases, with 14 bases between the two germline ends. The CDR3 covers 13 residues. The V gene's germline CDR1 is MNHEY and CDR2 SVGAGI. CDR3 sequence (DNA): TGTGCCAGCAGTGCCGCAGGCAGGATTGAGCAGTTCTTC. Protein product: CASSAAGRIEQFF.

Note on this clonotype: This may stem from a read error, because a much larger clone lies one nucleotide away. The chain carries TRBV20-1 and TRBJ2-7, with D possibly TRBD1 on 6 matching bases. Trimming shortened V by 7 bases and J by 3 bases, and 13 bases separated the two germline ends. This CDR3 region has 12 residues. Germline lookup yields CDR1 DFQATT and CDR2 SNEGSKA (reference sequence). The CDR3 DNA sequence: TGCAGTGTAAAGGGACACCACTACGAGCAGTACTTC. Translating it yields CSVKGHHYEQYF.

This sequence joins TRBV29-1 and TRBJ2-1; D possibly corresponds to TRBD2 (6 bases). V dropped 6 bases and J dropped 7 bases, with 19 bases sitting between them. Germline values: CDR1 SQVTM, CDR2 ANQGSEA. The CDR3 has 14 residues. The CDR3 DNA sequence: TGCAGCGTGGATCTAGCGAGAGGGCGTAATGAGCAGTTCTTC. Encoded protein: CSVDLARGRNEQFF.

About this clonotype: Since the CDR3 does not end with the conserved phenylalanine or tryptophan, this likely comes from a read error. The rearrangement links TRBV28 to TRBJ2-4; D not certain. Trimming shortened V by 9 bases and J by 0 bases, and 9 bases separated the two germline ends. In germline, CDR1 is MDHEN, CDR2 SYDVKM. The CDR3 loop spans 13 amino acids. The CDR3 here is CARARIAKNIQYL. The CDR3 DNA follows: TGTGCCAGGGCGAGGATAGCCAAAAACATTCAGTACCTC.

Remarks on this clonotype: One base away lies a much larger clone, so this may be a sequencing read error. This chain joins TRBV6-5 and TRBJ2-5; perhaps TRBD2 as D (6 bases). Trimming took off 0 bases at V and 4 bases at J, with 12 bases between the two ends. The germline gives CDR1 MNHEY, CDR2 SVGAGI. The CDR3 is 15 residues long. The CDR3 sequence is CASSYSTAGSETQYF. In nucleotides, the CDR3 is TGTGCCAGCAGTTACTCGACGGCGGGATCAGAGACCCAGTACTTC.

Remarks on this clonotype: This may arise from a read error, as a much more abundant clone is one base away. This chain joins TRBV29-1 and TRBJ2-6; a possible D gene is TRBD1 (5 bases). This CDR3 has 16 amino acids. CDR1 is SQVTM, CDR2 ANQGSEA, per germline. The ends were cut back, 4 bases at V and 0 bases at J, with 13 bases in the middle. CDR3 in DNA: TGCAGCGTTGTGATAGGGGATACCTCTGGGGCCAACGTCCTGACTTTC. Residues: CSVVIGDTSGANVLTF.

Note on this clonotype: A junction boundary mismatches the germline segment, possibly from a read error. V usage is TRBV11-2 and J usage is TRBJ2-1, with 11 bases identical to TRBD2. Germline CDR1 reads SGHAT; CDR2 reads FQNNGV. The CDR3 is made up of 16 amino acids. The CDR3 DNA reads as TGTGTCAGCAGCCTAATGACCGGGACTAGCGGACCAGAACAGTTCTTC. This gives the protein CVSSLMTGTSGPEQFF.

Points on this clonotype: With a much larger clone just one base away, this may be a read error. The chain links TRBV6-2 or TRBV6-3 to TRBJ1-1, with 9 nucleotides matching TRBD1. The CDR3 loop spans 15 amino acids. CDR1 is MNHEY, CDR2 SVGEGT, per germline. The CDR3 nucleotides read TGTGCCAGCAAGAGAGACAGGGGGGAGTTCGGTGAAGATTTCTTT. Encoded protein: CASKRDRGEFGEDFF.

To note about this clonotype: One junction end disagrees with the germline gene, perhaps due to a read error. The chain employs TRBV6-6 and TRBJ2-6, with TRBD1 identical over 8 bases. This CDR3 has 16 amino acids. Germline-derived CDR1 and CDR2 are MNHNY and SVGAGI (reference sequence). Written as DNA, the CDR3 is TGTGCCAGCAGTATAATGACAGGGGCTGGGACCAACGTCCTGACTTTC. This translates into CASSIMTGAGTNVLTF.

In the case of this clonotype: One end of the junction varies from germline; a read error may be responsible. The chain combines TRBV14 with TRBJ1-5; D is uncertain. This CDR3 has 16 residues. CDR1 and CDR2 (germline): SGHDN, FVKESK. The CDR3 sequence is CASNQVPLPTNQPQHF. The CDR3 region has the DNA TGTGCCAGCAACCAAGTCCCCCTTCCCACCAATCAGCCCCAGCATTTC.

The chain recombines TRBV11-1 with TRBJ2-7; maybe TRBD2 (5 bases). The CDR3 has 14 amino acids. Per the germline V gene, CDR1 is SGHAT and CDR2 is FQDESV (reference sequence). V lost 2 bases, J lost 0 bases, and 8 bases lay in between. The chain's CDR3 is CASSLLRGSYEQYV. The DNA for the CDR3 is TGTGCCAGCAGCTTATTACGGGGCTCCTACGAGCAGTACGTC.

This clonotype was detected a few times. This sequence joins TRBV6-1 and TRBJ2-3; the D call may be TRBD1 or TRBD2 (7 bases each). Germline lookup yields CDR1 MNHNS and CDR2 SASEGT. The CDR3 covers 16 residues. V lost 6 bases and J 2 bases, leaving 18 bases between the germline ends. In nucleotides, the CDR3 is TGTGCCAGCAGAGTCGACAGGGAGGGGCCCACAGATACGCAGTATTTT. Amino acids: CASRVDREGPTDTQYF.